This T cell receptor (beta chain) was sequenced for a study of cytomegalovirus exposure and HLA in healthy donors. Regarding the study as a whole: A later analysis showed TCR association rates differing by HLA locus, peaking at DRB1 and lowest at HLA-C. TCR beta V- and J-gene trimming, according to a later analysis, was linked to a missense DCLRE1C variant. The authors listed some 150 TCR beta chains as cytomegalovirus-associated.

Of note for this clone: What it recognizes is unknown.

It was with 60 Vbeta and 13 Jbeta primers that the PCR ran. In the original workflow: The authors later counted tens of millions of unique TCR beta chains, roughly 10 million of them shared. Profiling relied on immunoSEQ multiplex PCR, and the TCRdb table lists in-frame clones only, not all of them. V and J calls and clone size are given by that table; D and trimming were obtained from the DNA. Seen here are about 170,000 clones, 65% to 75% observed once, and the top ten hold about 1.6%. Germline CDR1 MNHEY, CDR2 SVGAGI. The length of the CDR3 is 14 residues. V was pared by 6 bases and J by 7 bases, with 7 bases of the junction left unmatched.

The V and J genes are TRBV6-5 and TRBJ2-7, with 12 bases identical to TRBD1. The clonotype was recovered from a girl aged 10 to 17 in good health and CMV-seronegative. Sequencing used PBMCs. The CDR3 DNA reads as TGTGCCAGCAGCTTGGGACAGGGGGCATGGGAGCAGTACTTC. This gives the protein CASSLGQGAWEQYF.